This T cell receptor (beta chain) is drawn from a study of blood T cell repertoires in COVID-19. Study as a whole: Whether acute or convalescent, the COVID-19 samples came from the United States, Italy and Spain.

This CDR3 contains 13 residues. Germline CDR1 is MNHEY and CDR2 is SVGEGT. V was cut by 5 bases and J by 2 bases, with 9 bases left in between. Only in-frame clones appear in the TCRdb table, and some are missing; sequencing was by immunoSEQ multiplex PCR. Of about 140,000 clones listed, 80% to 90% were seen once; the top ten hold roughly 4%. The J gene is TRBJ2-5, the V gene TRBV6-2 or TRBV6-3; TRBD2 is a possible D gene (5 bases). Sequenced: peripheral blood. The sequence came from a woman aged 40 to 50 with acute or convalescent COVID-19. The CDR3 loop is CASSPSGQETQYF. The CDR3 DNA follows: TGTGCCAGCAGTCCCTCGGGGCAAGAGACCCAGTACTTC.